The 20 T cell receptor beta chains presented below share a single source sample, sequenced in a study of T cells in Graves' hyperthyroidism and ophthalmopathy (dated by TCRdb to about 2019). Library construction relied on multiplex PCR. These reads were obtained on an Illumina HiSeq 2000. The TCR beta CDR3 regions were amplified from RNA transcripts. For the first round of RT-PCR on the TCR CDR3, the HTBI primer set was used together with the Qiagen OneStep RT-PCR kit. TCRdb itself trimmed the public reads at Q25 with fastp, ran MiXCR and retained productive beta chains. Entries are consolidated by CDR3 protein sequence, retaining the most common genes and DNA. This sample lists around 350,000 distinct CDR3 sequences; about 18% were detected once. The top ten clones comprise about 3.7% of the sample. The sample comprised blood. The source of these receptors is a woman between 18 and 30 years old with Graves' hyperthyroidism.

This clonotype was seen many times. V usage is TRBV12-3 or TRBV12-4 and J usage is TRBJ1-1, with a weak D call TRBD1 (5 bases). The CDR3 is 14 amino acids. V was cut by 7 bases and J by 1 base, with 13 bases left in between. CDR3 region: CASTALRENTEAFF. The CDR3 nucleotides read TGTGCCAGCACCGCCCTCAGGGAGAACACTGAAGCTTTCTTT.

This clonotype was recorded many times. This chain joins TRBV2 and TRBJ2-7; TRBD2 matches 13 bases. The ends lost 6 bases at V and 5 bases at J; junction bases unmatched: 4. The CDR3 is made up of 14 amino acids. Germline CDR1 reads SNHLY; CDR2 reads FYNNEI. The CDR3: CASRGTSGTNEQYF. CDR3 DNA sequence: TGTGCCAGCAGAGGGACTAGCGGGACCAACGAGCAGTACTTC.

This clonotype was observed many times. The CDR3 sequence: CASSFGGRPSYEQYF. CDR3 in DNA: TGCGCCAGCAGCTTCGGGGGTCGCCCCTCCTACGAGCAGTACTTC. The gene calls are TRBV5-1 and TRBJ2-7; D is perhaps TRBD2 (6 bases). V dropped 2 bases and J dropped 0 bases, with 12 bases sitting between them. The germline CDR1 and CDR2 sequences are SGHRS and YFSETQ. CDR3 size: 15 residues.

This clonotype appeared many times. The chain links TRBV7-8 to TRBJ1-1; D is unclear. The germline V gene encodes CDR1 SGHVS and CDR2 FQNEAQ. CDR3 length: 15 amino acids. Trimming removed 5 bases from V and 4 bases from J, with 17 bases in between. The CDR3 is CASSLASAQSTEAFF. As DNA, the CDR3 is TGTGCCAGCAGCCTCGCATCGGCCCAGAGCACTGAAGCTTTCTTT.

This clonotype has a count of ten or more. A junction boundary mismatches the germline segment, possibly from a read error. The V and J genes are TRBV7-2 and TRBJ1-2; D possibly corresponds to TRBD1 (5 bases). CDR1 is SGHTA, CDR2 FQGNSA, per germline. The CDR3 runs to 15 residues. The CDR3 sequence: CASSSLSALGGSDSF. The CDR3 coding sequence is TGTGCCAGCAGCTCGTTAAGCGCCTTGGGGGGAAGCGATTCCTTC.

The chain links TRBV10-2 to TRBJ1-2, with a possible D match to TRBD1 (6 bases). This CDR3 is 13 amino acids long. V was pared by 2 bases and J by 7 bases, with 11 bases between. Germline lookup yields CDR1 WSHSY and CDR2 SAAADI. CDR3 coding DNA: TGCGCCAGCAGTGAGAACAGGGTTAGTGGCTACACCTTC. Encoded protein: CASSENRVSGYTF.

This clonotype was seen repeatedly, ten times or more. The chain's CDR3 is CASSQTDNYEQYF. CDR3 nucleotide sequence: TGCGCCAGCAGCCAGACAGATAACTACGAGCAGTACTTC. V is TRBV5-1 and J is TRBJ2-7; a possible D gene is TRBD1 (5 bases). V lost 4 bases, J lost 3 bases, and 11 bases lay in between. There are 13 residues in the CDR3. CDR1 is SGHRS, CDR2 YFSETQ, per germline.

The count of this clonotype is one. The CDR3 DNA reads TGTGCCAGCAGCGAGGAGGGCAGGGGTAACGAGCAGTACTTC. As protein: CASSEEGRGNEQYF. This rearrangement joins TRBV6-2 or TRBV6-3 to TRBJ2-7; D is tentatively TRBD1 or TRBD2 (6 bases each). V shed 6 bases and J shed 5 bases, with 17 bases lying between them. The V gene's germline CDR1 is MNHEY and CDR2 SVGEGT. This CDR3 is 14 amino acids long.

This clonotype was found a few times. This may stem from a read error, because a much larger clone lies one nucleotide away. V usage is TRBV5-1 and J usage is TRBJ1-2, with 9 nucleotides matching TRBD1. Germline-derived CDR1 and CDR2 are SGHRS and YFSETQ. The CDR3 runs to 15 residues. Trimming at V came to 4 bases and at J to 3 bases, leaving 7 bases not matched to a gene. This chain's CDR3 is CASSLPGQGDYGYTF. The CDR3 region has the DNA TGCGCCAGCAGCCTTCCGGGACAGGGTGACTATGGCTACACCTTC.

This clonotype has a count of ten or more. Because the CDR3's place on the DNA is in doubt, the DNA is left out and the CDR3 is given as listed by TCRdb. The chain carries TRBV12-3 or TRBV12-4 and TRBJ2-4; no check of the table's D call, TRBD1, against the DNA was made. The CDR3 is made up of 17 amino acids, end residues included. This CDR3 is CASSFSGPGATGYIQYF.

This clonotype was seen repeatedly, ten times or more. The chain uses TRBV20-1 and TRBJ2-7; TRBD1 aligns across 7 bases. Germline V lookup: CDR1 DFQATT, CDR2 SNEGSKA (reference sequence). J was trimmed by 3 bases and V by 1 base; bases with no gene match: 6. CDR3 size: 14 residues. CDR3 sequence: CSARAGTESYEQYF. The CDR3 nucleotides are TGCAGTGCTAGAGCCGGGACAGAAAGCTACGAGCAGTACTTC.

This clonotype was seen repeatedly, ten times or more. The V call is TRBV24-1, the J call TRBJ2-2; D is undetermined. Germline V gene data show CDR1 as KGHDR and CDR2 as SFDVKD. V lost 4 bases and J 3 bases, leaving 5 bases between the germline ends. The CDR3 sequence is 13 residues long. The CDR3 nucleotides are TGTGCCACCAGTGACGGACACACCGGGGAGCTGTTTTTT. Its protein is CATSDGHTGELFF.

Many counts were recorded for this clonotype. This sequence joins TRBV29-1 and TRBJ2-5; D uncertain. The CDR3 is made up of 13 amino acids. Between the trimmed V and J ends, which lost 3 bases and 2 bases, there was a span of 10 bases. Germline V lookup: CDR1 SQVTM, CDR2 ANQGSEA. CDR3 sequence reads: CSVDFGHQETQYF. In nucleotides, the CDR3 is TGCAGCGTTGATTTTGGGCATCAAGAGACCCAGTACTTC.

Worth noting for this clonotype: With a much larger clone just one base away, this may be a read error. No conserved phenylalanine or tryptophan ends this CDR3, so it is likely a read error. The rearrangement joins TRBV7-8 to TRBJ1-1, with 7 bases that match TRBD1. The CDR3 is 15 residues long. Trimming cost V 1 base and J 0 bases; bases outside gene matches: 2. Germline V gives CDR1 SGHVS, CDR2 FQNEAQ. CDR3 in amino acids: CASSLEGQMNTEAFY. The CDR3 nucleotides read TGTGCCAGCAGCTTAGAGGGACAGATGAACACTGAAGCTTTCTAT.

Ten or more counts support this clonotype. V is TRBV11-2 and J is TRBJ1-1, with a weak D call TRBD1 (5 bases). CDR3 length equals 12 residues. From germline, CDR1 is SGHAT and CDR2 FQNNGV. The ends were cut back, 5 bases at V and 11 bases at J, with 15 bases in the middle. The CDR3 sequence: CASSHGGDKAFF. For the CDR3, the DNA is TGTGCCAGCAGCCACGGGGGTGACAAGGCTTTCTTT.

The V call is TRBV3-1, the J call TRBJ1-5, with D hard to call. With 0 bases removed from V and 3 bases from J, the gap between germline ends came to 9 bases. This CDR3 is built from 15 residues. Germline CDR1 and CDR2: LGHDT and YNNKEL (reference sequence). The CDR3 sequence is CASSQDSGFNQPQHF. The CDR3 DNA sequence: TGTGCCAGCAGCCAAGATTCGGGGTTCAATCAGCCCCAGCATTTT. The variable domain in full, with the rest retrieved from reference TRBV3-1 and TRBJ1-5, is DTAVSQTPKYLVTQMGNDKSIKCEQNLGHDTMYWYKQDSKKFLKIMFSYNNKELIINETVPNRFSPKSPDKAHLNLHINSLELGDSAVYFCASSQDSGFNQPQHFGDGTRLSIL.

This clonotype was seen at least ten times. The chain links TRBV6-5 to TRBJ1-1; D unclear. CDR3 length: 16 residues. Germline V CDR1 and CDR2: MNHEY, SVGAGI. The ends were cut back, 0 bases at V and 0 bases at J, with 11 bases in the middle. CDR3 sequence: CASSYSQRIMNTEAFF. CDR3 nucleotide sequence: TGTGCCAGCAGTTACTCGCAAAGGATCATGAACACTGAAGCTTTCTTT.

This clonotype was picked up many times. This chain uses TRBV5-1 with TRBJ2-7; D not resolved. The length of the CDR3 is 16 residues. V was trimmed by 3 bases and J by 4 bases, leaving 20 bases between them. Germline V gives CDR1 SGHRS, CDR2 YFSETQ. The CDR3 spells CASSSKLRRASYEQYF. The CDR3 DNA sequence: TGCGCCAGCAGCTCGAAACTCAGACGGGCTTCTTACGAGCAGTACTTC.

In this sample, this clonotype turned up a few times. The rearrangement joins TRBV11-2 to TRBJ1-1; TRBD1 might be the D (6 bases). Deletions cut 1 base from V and 4 bases from J, with 13 bases between. The CDR3 has 15 amino acids. The germline gives CDR1 SGHAT, CDR2 FQNNGV. CDR3 loop: CASSLVQGKVTEAFF. The CDR3, as DNA: TGTGCCAGCAGCTTAGTCCAGGGGAAGGTCACTGAAGCTTTCTTT.

This clonotype was seen ten or more times. The genes are TRBV12-3 or TRBV12-4 and TRBJ2-5; D not certain. Trimming left V 3 bases short and J 5 bases short, with 10 bases between. The CDR3 length is 13 residues. The chain's CDR3 is CASSLAVAETQYF. The CDR3 DNA reads TGTGCCAGCAGTTTGGCCGTGGCGGAGACCCAGTACTTC.